Shown below are 15 T cell receptor beta chains from a single sample sequenced in a study of early T cells in non-severe SARS-CoV-2 infection (dated by TCRdb to the early 2020s). Receptor amplification or capture employed 5' RACE. Sequencing took place on a NextSeq 500. TCRdb's own reprocessing of the public reads used fastp at Q25 and MiXCR and kept productive beta chains. Each record represents a unique CDR3 protein, reported with the most common genes and DNA among its rows. The sample profile shows some 80,000 distinct CDR3 sequences; 12% of them were found once. 15% to 19% of the sample is taken by the ten largest. The sequences come from whole blood, collected at baseline. These receptors were obtained from an adult who was a healthcare worker with PCR-confirmed SARS-CoV-2 infection or an uninfected control (not recorded which). The donor label of this sample is uncertain.

This sequence joins TRBV12-3 or TRBV12-4 and TRBJ1-2, with a weak D call TRBD1 (6 bases). Trimming shortened V by 5 bases and J by 8 bases, and 18 bases separated the two germline ends. The CDR3 runs to 14 residues. The CDR3 is CASSHRDTRGGYTF. The CDR3 DNA sequence: TGTGCCAGCAGTCACCGGGACACCCGAGGGGGCTACACCTTC.

The chain couples TRBV20-1 to TRBJ2-5; tentatively, D is TRBD1 (6 bases). Germline assignment: CDR1 DFQATT and CDR2 SNEGSKA (reference sequence). Trimming pared 0 bases from V and 2 bases from J, leaving 10 bases between. The CDR3 is made up of 14 amino acids. In DNA, the CDR3 is TGCAGTGCTAGAGATGTGAGGGGGCAAGAGACCCAGTACTTC. Translation gives CSARDVRGQETQYF.

The sample holds a few counts of this clonotype. This rearrangement joins TRBV29-1 to TRBJ2-7; D perhaps matches TRBD2 (5 bases). The CDR3 is made up of 12 amino acids. Trimming took off 8 bases at V and 0 bases at J, with 11 bases between the two ends. CDR1 and CDR2 (germline): SQVTM, ANQGSEA. The CDR3 protein is CSPPADSYEQYF. The CDR3 DNA reads TGCAGCCCCCCAGCGGACTCCTACGAGCAGTACTTC.

This clonotype was observed at least ten times. The chain combines TRBV20-1 with TRBJ1-1, with 7 bases identical to TRBD1. CDR1 is DFQATT, CDR2 SNEGSKA, per germline (reference sequence). Trimming took 3 bases from V and 0 from J; bases not matched to a gene: 10. This CDR3 is built from 16 residues. The CDR3 region is CSASKGALTLNTEAFF. The CDR3 DNA is TGCAGTGCTAGCAAGGGGGCCCTAACATTGAACACTGAAGCTTTCTTT.

J is TRBJ2-3 and V is TRBV5-1; no reliable D call. The CDR3 spans 14 residues. Germline values: CDR1 SGHRS, CDR2 YFSETQ. Trimming stripped 2 bases from V and 3 bases from J, with 10 bases between. CDR3 region: CASSFRLVTDTQYF. CDR3 sequence (DNA): TGCGCCAGCAGCTTTAGACTGGTTACAGATACGCAGTATTTT.

This clonotype has more than one count but fewer than ten. V and J are TRBV9 and TRBJ2-5; unclear D gene. CDR1 and CDR2 from the germline V gene are SGDLS and YYNGEE. Trimming cost V 3 bases and J 5 bases, with 8 bases left between them. This CDR3 has 12 amino acids. Here the CDR3 reads CASSDNYETQYF. CDR3 DNA: TGTGCCAGCAGCGATAACTATGAGACCCAGTACTTC.

A single count supports this clonotype. This chain connects TRBV6-6 to TRBJ2-3; the match to TRBD2 covers 12 bases. Germline V gene data show CDR1 as MNHNY and CDR2 as SVGAGI (reference sequence). V trimming: 3 bases; J trimming: 5 bases; junction bases outside the gene matches: 6. The CDR3 is made up of 16 amino acids. CDR3: CASSYSSGGAGDTQYF. The CDR3 region has the DNA TGTGCCAGCAGTTATTCTAGCGGGGGGGCCGGAGATACGCAGTATTTT.

This clonotype was seen repeatedly, ten times or more. The chain combines TRBV12-3 or TRBV12-4 with TRBJ1-2, with 7 bases aligning to TRBD1. V lost 4 bases to trimming and J lost 7 bases; unmatched junction nucleotides: 12. The CDR3 spans 15 residues. The CDR3 is CASSSNRGMHVGYTF. CDR3 DNA: TGTGCCAGCAGTTCCAACAGGGGAATGCACGTTGGCTACACCTTC.

There are many counts of this clonotype. The V call is TRBV15, the J call TRBJ2-4; 9 bases fit TRBD1. The CDR3 is 15 amino acids. CDR1 is LNHNV and CDR2 is YYDKDF in the germline V gene (reference sequence). With V trimmed by 5 bases and J by 6 bases, 8 bases remained unmatched. The CDR3 DNA is TGTGCCACCAGCCAAACCGGGACAGGGAGAAACATTCAGTACTTC. Its translation is CATSQTGTGRNIQYF. Full variable domain (outside the CDR3, taken from reference TRBV15 and TRBJ2-4): DAMVIQNPRYQVTQFGKPVTLSCSQTLNHNVMYWYQQKSSQAPKLLFHYYDKDFNNEADTPDNFQSRRPNTSFCFLDIRSPGLGDTAMYLCATSQTGTGRNIQYFGAGTRLSVL.

In this sample, this clonotype turned up a few times. The V and J genes are TRBV5-1 and TRBJ2-5; no reliable D call. Between the trimmed V and J ends, which lost 0 bases and 4 bases, there was a span of 10 bases. The germline CDR1 and CDR2 sequences are SGHRS and YFSETQ. The CDR3 is 14 amino acids. In nucleotides, the CDR3 is TGCGCCAGCAGCTTGGCCAGCGTCCGAGAGACCCAGTACTTC. It yields the protein CASSLASVRETQYF.

This clonotype was seen a handful of times. The chain joins TRBV12-3 or TRBV12-4 to TRBJ1-2; 9 nucleotides align to TRBD1. The CDR3 length is 14 residues. The V and J ends lost 6 bases and 9 bases, in that order; junction bases with no gene match: 11. CDR3 sequence: CASSPSGTGRRYTF. The CDR3 coding sequence is TGTGCCAGCAGCCCAAGCGGGACAGGGCGGCGCTACACCTTC.

The chain recombines TRBV5-1 with TRBJ1-1, with unresolved D. Germline loops: CDR1 SGHRS, CDR2 YFSETQ. Trimming took 4 bases from V and 1 from J, leaving 8 bases between them. The CDR3 contains 13 residues. The CDR3 bases are TGCGCCAGCAGCCCAGACGGGAACACTGAAGCTTTCTTT. Translated: CASSPDGNTEAFF.

The chain carries TRBV7-2 and TRBJ2-3; D ambiguous. The V end lost 0 bases, the J end lost 2 bases, and 3 bases lay between the germline ends. Germline V gene data show CDR1 as SGHTA and CDR2 as FQGNSA. CDR3 length: 13 amino acids. CDR3 region: CASSLAYTDTQYF. The DNA for the CDR3 is TGTGCCAGCAGCTTAGCGTACACAGATACGCAGTATTTT.

The chain recombines TRBV11-2 with TRBJ2-6, with no clear D. CDR1 SGHAT and CDR2 FQNNGV come from the germline V gene. This CDR3 spans 16 amino acids. V was pared by 5 bases and J by 4 bases, with 15 bases between. The CDR3: CASSPTRNVGANVLTF. CDR3 nucleotide sequence: TGTGCCAGCAGCCCCACCCGAAATGTCGGGGCCAACGTCCTGACTTTC.

The sample holds a few counts of this clonotype. The rearrangement joins TRBV2 to TRBJ2-1, with a possible D match to TRBD2 (5 bases). Trimming removed 6 bases from V and 5 bases from J, with 8 bases in between. This CDR3 contains 12 residues. Germline CDR1 and CDR2: SNHLY and FYNNEI. The CDR3 sequence: CASRIANNEQFF. The CDR3 DNA is TGTGCCAGCAGGATAGCGAACAATGAGCAGTTCTTC.